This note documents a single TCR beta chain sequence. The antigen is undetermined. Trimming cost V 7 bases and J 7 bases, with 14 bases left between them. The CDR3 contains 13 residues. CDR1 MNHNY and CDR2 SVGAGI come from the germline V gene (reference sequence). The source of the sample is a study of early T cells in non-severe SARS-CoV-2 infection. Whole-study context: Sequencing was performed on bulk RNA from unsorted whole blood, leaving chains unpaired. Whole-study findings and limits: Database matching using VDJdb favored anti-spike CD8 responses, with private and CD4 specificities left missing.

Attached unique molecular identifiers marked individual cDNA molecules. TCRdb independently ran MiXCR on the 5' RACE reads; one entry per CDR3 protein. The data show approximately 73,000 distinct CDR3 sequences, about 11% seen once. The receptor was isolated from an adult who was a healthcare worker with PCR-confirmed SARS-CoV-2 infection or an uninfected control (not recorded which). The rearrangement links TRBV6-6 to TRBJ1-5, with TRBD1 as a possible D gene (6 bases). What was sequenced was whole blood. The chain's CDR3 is CASNTGQSQPQHF. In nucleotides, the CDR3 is TGTGCCAGCAATACTGGACAGTCCCAGCCCCAGCATTTT.